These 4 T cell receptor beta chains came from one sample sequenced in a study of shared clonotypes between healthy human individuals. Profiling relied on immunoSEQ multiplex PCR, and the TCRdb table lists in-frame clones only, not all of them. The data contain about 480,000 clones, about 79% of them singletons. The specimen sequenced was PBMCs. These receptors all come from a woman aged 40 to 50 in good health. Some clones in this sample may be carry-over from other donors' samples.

CDR3: CASSLTVRENTGELFF. The CDR3 DNA reads as TGTGCCAGCAGCTTAACGGTCCGGGAAAACACCGGGGAGCTGTTTTTT. The chain joins TRBV7-3 to TRBJ2-2, with D maybe TRBD2 (5 bases). The CDR3 runs to 16 residues. Germline CDR1 SGHTA, CDR2 FQGTGA. Trimming removed 0 bases from V and 2 bases from J, with 10 bases in between.

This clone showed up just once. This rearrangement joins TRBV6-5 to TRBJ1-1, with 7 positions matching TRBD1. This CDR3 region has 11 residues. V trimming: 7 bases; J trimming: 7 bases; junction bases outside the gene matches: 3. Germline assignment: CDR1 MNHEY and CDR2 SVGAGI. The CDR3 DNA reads TGTGCCAGCAAGTGGACAGGTGAAGCTTTCTTT. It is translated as CASKWTGEAFF.

The CDR3 sequence: CASRVGRELGEQYF. CDR3 coding DNA: TGTGCCAGCAGGGTAGGGCGGGAGCTGGGCGAGCAGTACTTC. The V call is TRBV28, the J call TRBJ2-7; TRBD2 matches 7 bases. V shed 6 bases and J 6 bases; nucleotides not matched to a gene: 11. CDR3 size: 14 residues. Germline values: CDR1 MDHEN, CDR2 SYDVKM.

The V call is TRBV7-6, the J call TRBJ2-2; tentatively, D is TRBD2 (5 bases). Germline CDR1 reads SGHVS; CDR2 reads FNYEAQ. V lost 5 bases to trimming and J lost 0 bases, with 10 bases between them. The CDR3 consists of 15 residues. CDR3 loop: CASSPSGSNTGELFF. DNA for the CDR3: TGTGCCAGCAGCCCAAGCGGATCGAACACCGGGGAGCTGTTTTTT.